This T cell receptor beta chain was recovered during a study of cytomegalovirus exposure and HLA in healthy donors. Study observations and caveats: A later analysis linked a missense variant in DCLRE1C to the trimming of TCR beta V and J genes. For cytomegalovirus status, the classifier reportedly gave diagnoses with high specificity and sensitivity. For presence/absence analyses, sequencing depth was assumed to be roughly uniform across donors. Later on, an analysis showed TCR association rates differing by HLA locus, with DRB1 the most and HLA-C the fewest.

For this clone: Its cognate antigen is unknown.

The PCR ran on 60 Vbeta and 13 Jbeta primers. Sequencing used immunoSEQ multiplex PCR; TCRdb keeps in-frame clones, though not all of them. The sample has 90,000 or so clones, 65% to 80% seen once. The CDR3 spans 16 residues. Germline V gene lookup returns CDR1 MDHEN and CDR2 SYDVKM. V lost 4 bases and J 0 bases, leaving 16 bases between the germline ends. The sample taken for sequencing was PBMCs. This sequence originates from a woman between 18 and 30 years old in good health and CMV-seropositive. This chain joins TRBV28 and TRBJ2-7; D is possibly TRBD1 (5 bases). The CDR3 DNA sequence: TGTGCCAGCAGTTCTCCGAGGCAGGGTCTCTCCTACGAGCAGTACTTC. It codes for CASSSPRQGLSYEQYF.